These 27 T cell receptor beta chains were all obtained from the same sample, sequenced in a study of CD8+CD57+ T cells in acquired aplastic anemia. Genomic DNA acted as the template from which TCR beta VDJ combination and CDR3 sequence profiling were carried out. TCRdb passed the reads through MiXCR, listing each CDR3 protein once. The table lists about 160,000 distinct CDR3 sequences, 71% of them singletons, with 35% to 50% in the top ten. The authors sequenced patients whose flow cytometry had shown CD8+CD57+ cell expansion. Input material: sorted CD4+, CD8+, or CD8+CD57+ T cells (not recorded which) from PBMCs. The origin of the receptors is a human donor with aplastic anemia.

This clonotype was recorded many times. The chain couples TRBV7-9 to TRBJ2-5; D uncertain. Germline assignment: CDR1 SEHNR and CDR2 FQNEAQ (reference sequence). The CDR3 loop spans 14 amino acids. The germline V and J ends were trimmed by 3 bases and 5 bases, with 13 bases remaining between them. CDR3 in DNA: TGTGCCAGCAGCTTCCTCTGGGCAAGGGAGACCCAGTACTTC. Translated, it gives CASSFLWARETQYF.

CDR3 region: CASSVRLAAGELFF. CDR3 DNA: TGTGCCAGCAGCGTAAGACTAGCGGCCGGGGAGCTGTTTTTT. The V call is TRBV9, the J call TRBJ2-2; 9 nucleotides line up with TRBD2. The V gene end was trimmed by 1 base and the J gene end by 6 bases; junction bases not matched to a gene: 1. The CDR3 is 14 amino acids. CDR1 is SGDLS, CDR2 YYNGEE, per germline.

In regard to this clonotype: The junction shows a germline mismatch at one end, possibly a read error. This chain uses TRBV7-7 with TRBJ2-5; the D gene is possibly TRBD1 (5 bases). The germline CDR1 and CDR2 sequences are SSHAT and FNYEAQ (reference sequence). The CDR3 spans 13 residues. Here the CDR3 reads CASSFSRAETQYF. In nucleotides, the CDR3 is TGTGCTAGCAGCTTTTCCAGGGCAGAGACCCAGTACTTC.

The chain has TRBV29-1 and TRBJ2-7; 11 bases are a match to TRBD1. Germline V gene lookup returns CDR1 SQVTM and CDR2 ANQGSEA. This CDR3 has 11 residues. With V trimmed by 6 bases and J by 5 bases, 0 bases remained unmatched. The chain's CDR3 is CSVGQGDEQYF. In nucleotides, the CDR3 is TGCAGCGTGGGACAGGGGGACGAGCAGTACTTC.

The chain recombines TRBV7-8 with TRBJ2-7, with a possible D match to TRBD1 (7 bases). The V and J ends lost 4 bases and 5 bases respectively, with 15 bases between them. Germline-derived CDR1 and CDR2 are SGHVS and FQNEAQ. CDR3 size: 14 residues. The CDR3 here is CASSSPSGGNEQYF. The CDR3 coding sequence is TGTGCCAGCAGCTCCCCATCAGGGGGGAACGAGCAGTACTTC. The full variable domain, with the rest looked up from reference TRBV7-8 and TRBJ2-7, is GAGVSQSPRYKVAKRGQDVALRCDPISGHVSLFWYQQALGQGPEFLTYFQNEAQLDKSGLPSDRFFAERPEGSVSTLKIQRTQQEDSAVYLCASSSPSGGNEQYFGPGTRLTVT.

This rearrangement joins TRBV24-1 to TRBJ1-2, with D possibly being TRBD1 (6 bases). Trimming removed 4 bases from V and 4 bases from J, with 12 bases in between. Germline lookup yields CDR1 KGHDR and CDR2 SFDVKD. CDR3 size: 14 residues. The DNA of the CDR3 is TGTGCCACCAGTGAAGCAGGGGACGGCTATGGCTACACCTTC. Residues: CATSEAGDGYGYTF.

The chain is built from TRBV20-1 and TRBJ2-1, with D possibly matching TRBD2 (6 bases). From germline, CDR1 is DFQATT and CDR2 SNEGSKA (reference sequence). V lost 3 bases, J lost 0 bases, and 15 bases lay in between. CDR3 length: 16 residues. Here the CDR3 reads CSASGLDSGSYNEQFF. Written as DNA, the CDR3 is TGCAGTGCTAGCGGGCTAGATAGCGGCTCCTACAATGAGCAGTTCTTC.

This chain connects TRBV7-3 to TRBJ1-2, with D uncertain. The germline V and J ends were trimmed by 7 bases and 2 bases, with 5 bases remaining between them. This CDR3 comprises 11 residues. CDR1 is SGHTA, CDR2 FQGTGA, per germline. CDR3 residues: CASTDNYGYTF. The CDR3 nucleotides are TGTGCCAGCACCGACAACTATGGCTACACCTTC. Filled out from reference TRBV7-3 and TRBJ1-2, the complete variable domain reads GAGVSQTPSNKVTEKGKYVELRCDPISGHTALYWYRQSLGQGPEFLIYFQGTGAADDSGLPNDRFFAVRPEGSVSTLKIQRTERGDSAVYLCASTDNYGYTFGSGTRLTVV.

This clonotype appeared a few times. The V call is TRBV20-1, the J call TRBJ2-1, with D unresolved. In germline, CDR1 is DFQATT, CDR2 SNEGSKA (reference sequence). Between the trimmed V and J ends, which lost 0 bases and 4 bases, there was a span of 1 base. The CDR3 is 11 residues long. In nucleotides, the CDR3 is TGCAGTGCTAGAGAATACAATGAGCAGTTCTTC. It encodes CSAREYNEQFF.

The rearrangement joins TRBV19 to TRBJ2-5; unclear D gene. V was pared by 6 bases and J by 1 base, with 6 bases between. CDR1 and CDR2 (germline): LNHDA, SQIVND (reference sequence). This CDR3 is 12 amino acids long. The CDR3 coding sequence is TGTGCCAGTAGCGGGCCCCAAGAGACCCAGTACTTC. It translates to CASSGPQETQYF.

The V call is TRBV10-1, the J call TRBJ1-5; D perhaps matches TRBD1 (5 bases). Germline V gene data show CDR1 as WNHNN and CDR2 as SYGVQD (reference sequence). Trimming took off 5 bases at V and 3 bases at J, with 8 bases between the two ends. The length of the CDR3 is 13 residues. CDR3 in amino acids: CASSWGPNQPQHF. The CDR3 DNA reads TGCGCCAGCAGTTGGGGCCCCAATCAGCCCCAGCATTTT.

The chain joins TRBV14 to TRBJ2-7; 9 bases align to TRBD2. The CDR3 extends over 15 amino acids. J lost 4 bases, V lost 0 bases, and 4 bases had no gene match. The germline V gene encodes CDR1 SGHDN and CDR2 FVKESK. The CDR3 loop reads CASSQEGTSWYEQYF. CDR3 nucleotides: TGTGCCAGCAGCCAAGAGGGGACTAGCTGGTACGAGCAGTACTTC.

The rearrangement joins TRBV7-3 to TRBJ2-7; D may be TRBD1 (6 bases). CDR1 is SGHTA and CDR2 is FQGTGA in the germline V gene. This CDR3 has 13 residues. V was trimmed by 7 bases and J by 5 bases, leaving 15 bases between them. Written as DNA, the CDR3 is TGTGCCAGCAAAACTGGACAGTTAAACGAGCAGTACTTC. Protein product: CASKTGQLNEQYF.

CDR3 sequence (DNA): TGTGCCAGCAGCTTGAATGGGGGAAACACCGGGGAGCTGTTTTTT. This codes for CASSLNGGNTGELFF. The gene calls are TRBV5-5 and TRBJ2-2; the D gene could be TRBD1 or TRBD2 (5 bases each). The V and J ends lost 1 base and 2 bases respectively, with 9 bases between them. Germline CDR1 SGHKS, CDR2 YYEKEE (reference sequence). This CDR3 contains 15 residues.

This clonotype has a handful of counts. The rearrangement joins TRBV10-3 to TRBJ2-1, with D maybe TRBD1 (6 bases). The CDR3 is 12 residues long. Per germline, CDR1 ENHRY and CDR2 SYGVKD. V gave up 11 bases and J gave up 5 bases, with 13 bases separating them. The CDR3 protein is CAAGGHNNEQFF. The DNA of the CDR3 is TGTGCCGCTGGGGGACACAACAATGAGCAGTTCTTC.

The V gene is TRBV7-9, the J gene TRBJ2-7; tentatively, D is TRBD1 (6 bases). Trimming removed 3 bases at V and 0 bases at J, with 12 bases between. The CDR3 is 15 residues long. Germline lookup yields CDR1 SEHNR and CDR2 FQNEAQ (reference sequence). This CDR3 reads CASSLFTGSSYEQYF. In DNA, the CDR3 is TGTGCCAGCAGCTTGTTTACAGGGAGCTCCTACGAGCAGTACTTC. The variable domain in full, with the rest retrieved from reference TRBV7-9 and TRBJ2-7, is DTGVSQNPRHKITKRGQNVTFRCDPISEHNRLYWYRQTLGQGPEFLTYFQNEAQLEKSRLLSDRFSAERPKGSFSTLEIQRTEQGDSAMYLCASSLFTGSSYEQYFGPGTRLTVT.

The V gene is TRBV19, the J gene TRBJ1-6; D might be TRBD1 (6 bases). Germline values: CDR1 LNHDA, CDR2 SQIVND (reference sequence). Trimming pared 4 bases from V and 9 bases from J, leaving 19 bases between. The CDR3 has 16 amino acids. The CDR3 DNA reads as TGTGCCAGTAGTACAAGACAGGCCTCTCATGGTTCACCCCTCCACTTT. It specifies CASSTRQASHGSPLHF.

The chain links TRBV20-1 to TRBJ1-5, with D uncertain. The germline V gene encodes CDR1 DFQATT and CDR2 SNEGSKA (reference sequence). V was clipped by 6 bases and J by 4 bases, with 10 bases between them. The CDR3 loop spans 12 amino acids. CDR3 in amino acids: CSAKNGNQPQHF. CDR3 in DNA: TGCAGTGCCAAGAACGGGAATCAGCCCCAGCATTTT.

The chain carries TRBV5-4 and TRBJ1-6; TRBD1 matches at 8 bases. J gave up 8 bases and V 4 bases, and 8 bases lay outside the gene matches. The germline CDR1 and CDR2 sequences are SGHNT and YYREEE (reference sequence). The CDR3 has 15 amino acids. CDR3 sequence reads: CASSPGTGSHSPLHF. The CDR3 region has the DNA TGTGCCAGCAGCCCAGGGACAGGCTCCCATTCACCCCTCCACTTT.

To note about this clonotype: One junction end disagrees with the germline gene, perhaps due to a read error. V and J are TRBV7-9 and TRBJ2-6; D ambiguous. The CDR3 extends over 22 amino acids. Looked up from germline, CDR1 is SEHNR and CDR2 is FQNEAQ (reference sequence). DNA of the CDR3: TGCGCCAGCAGCTTGCGGTTCGTGGGGTCACCCGTCGAGAGCTCTGGGGCCAACGTCCTGACTTTC. Translated, it gives CASSLRFVGSPVESSGANVLTF.

This chain uses TRBV10-3 with TRBJ2-3; 11 nucleotides agree with TRBD2. This CDR3 has 16 amino acids. Looked up from germline, CDR1 is ENHRY and CDR2 is SYGVKD. The V segment lost 0 bases and the J segment 2 bases; nucleotides outside the gene matches: 1. The CDR3 spells CAISESSGGATDTQYF. CDR3 DNA sequence: TGTGCCATCAGTGAGTCTAGCGGGGGGGCCACAGATACGCAGTATTTT.

This clonotype was seen only a few times. The V gene is TRBV7-8, the J gene TRBJ1-1, with D tentatively TRBD1 (6 bases). This CDR3 has 12 residues. V shed 4 bases and J shed 6 bases, with 9 bases lying between them. The germline V gene has CDR1 SGHVS and CDR2 FQNEAQ. This chain's CDR3 is CASSSHRAEAFF. The CDR3 coding sequence is TGTGCCAGCAGCTCCCACAGGGCTGAAGCTTTCTTT.

As for this clonotype: Germline is not matched at one junction end, which may reflect a read error. The chain employs TRBV5-1 and TRBJ1-6; 7 bases fit TRBD1. Germline CDR1 and CDR2: SGHRS and YFSETQ. The CDR3 totals 15 residues. CDR3: CASSPRQGYGSPLHF. The CDR3 DNA is TGTGCCAGCAGCCCTCGACAGGGTTACGGTTCACCCCTCCACTTT.

A word on this clonotype: The conserved closing phenylalanine or tryptophan is absent in this CDR3, likely reflecting a read error. The CDR3 DNA reads TGCGCCAGCAGCTTGGACCGGACAGGGCAAGCGGAGCAGTACCTC. Translated, it gives CASSLDRTGQAEQYL. The chain is built from TRBV5-1 and TRBJ2-7, with 8 bases lining up with TRBD1. The germline CDR1 and CDR2 sequences are SGHRS and YFSETQ. The CDR3 is 15 amino acids. V shed 0 bases and J 7 bases; nucleotides not matched to a gene: 9.

On this clonotype itself: The CDR3 does not close with the conserved phenylalanine or tryptophan, likely indicating a read error. The chain employs TRBV2 and TRBJ2-3; D is possibly TRBD1 (6 bases). Per germline, CDR1 SNHLY and CDR2 FYNNEI. With 4 bases removed from V and 2 bases from J, the gap between germline ends came to 13 bases. This CDR3 contains 15 residues. The CDR3 spells CASSVTGMDTDTQYS. The CDR3 nucleotides read TGTGCCAGCAGTGTCACAGGGATGGACACAGATACGCAGTATTCT.

This clonotype was seen at least ten times. The chain is built from TRBV6-4 and TRBJ2-1, with D perhaps matching TRBD1 or TRBD2 (5 bases each). This CDR3 has 12 amino acids. CDR1 is MRHNA and CDR2 is SNTAGT in the germline V gene. V was pared by 8 bases and J by 9 bases, with 14 bases between. The CDR3 nucleotides are TGTGCCAGCGGTCATGACAGCGGTGAGCAGTTCTTC. This translates into CASGHDSGEQFF.

The J gene is TRBJ1-5, the V gene TRBV10-3; a possible D gene is TRBD1 (5 bases). In germline, CDR1 is ENHRY, CDR2 SYGVKD. The CDR3 is 14 residues long. Trimming removed 3 bases from V and 3 bases from J, with 9 bases in between. The CDR3 bases are TGTGCCATCAGTGAATCGGGGGACAATCAGCCCCAGCATTTT. Its protein product is CAISESGDNQPQHF.